This is a list of T cell receptor beta chains from one sample in a study of response to subunit inactivated influenza vaccine. TCRdb reanalysed the RT-PCR reads using MiXCR and keeps one entry per CDR3 protein. This sample yields about 650,000 distinct CDR3 sequences, of which about 15% are seen a single time; roughly 7.2% belongs to the top ten. Sequencing was performed on PBMCs from blood, taken 14 to 15 days before vaccination. The origin of the receptors is a man in his forties or fifties who received an inactivated influenza vaccine. Both conserved end residues are part of each CDR3. Fields, in order: V gene, J gene, CDR3 protein.

TRBV9	TRBJ2-7	CASSVGLAGAYEQYF
TRBV28	TRBJ2-5	CASSPSPSDQETQYF
TRBV12-3/TRBV12-4	TRBJ2-5	CASSLDLGPWQETQYF
TRBV7-8	TRBJ2-3	CASSYGLVADTQYF
TRBV10-3	TRBJ2-2	CAIRPATAGELFF
TRBV6-2/TRBV6-3	TRBJ2-7	CASRNAGYRTYEQYF
TRBV20-1	TRBJ2-3	CSARGGYESTDTQYF
TRBV4-1	TRBJ2-1	CASSQQFYNEQFF
TRBV28	TRBJ2-5	CASSALPGQGLETQYF
TRBV5-1	TRBJ2-3	CASSPTAGEYTDTQYF
TRBV29-1	TRBJ2-3	CSVAPAGGPTDTQYF
TRBV20-1	TRBJ2-7	CSTSGRAYEQYF
TRBV20-1	TRBJ1-4	CSARVPGDYNEKLFF
TRBV29-1	TRBJ2-1	CSVTFPPGLAGGNYNEQFF
TRBV2	TRBJ2-7	CASSSTDYYEQYF
TRBV5-6	TRBJ2-2	CASSLPNSGRAGELFF
TRBV29-1	TRBJ2-3	CSVISRATAQYF
TRBV9	TRBJ2-1	CASSDNNRGSYNEQFF
TRBV7-6	TRBJ2-3	CASSFRGADGTDTQYF
TRBV20-1	TRBJ2-1	CSAAKAGLSYNEQFF
TRBV20-1	TRBJ2-1	CSASAGLLSNEQFF
TRBV2	TRBJ2-4	CASSDQGAKNIQYF
TRBV28	TRBJ2-7	CASSRMDRGSGEQYF
TRBV19	TRBJ2-3	CASSIRRDRVTDTQYF
TRBV20-1	TRBJ1-4	CSVRLGATNEKLFF
TRBV27	TRBJ2-1	CASRDRLAGGRNEQFF
TRBV9	TRBJ2-7	CASSVGAGTYEQYF
TRBV4-3	TRBJ1-4	CASSQDRWGEKLFF
TRBV7-2	TRBJ2-5	CASSPGKSGQETQYF
TRBV20-1	TRBJ1-2	CSARDWLGGLNGYTF
TRBV29-1	TRBJ2-7	CSGAGQASEQYF
TRBV12-3/TRBV12-4	TRBJ2-2	CASTLAGYTGELFF
TRBV28	TRBJ1-5	CASNSNQPQHF
TRBV3-1	TRBJ2-7	CASSQGTVSYEQYF
TRBV7-2	TRBJ2-1	CASSLAYRGLYNEQFF
TRBV6-2/TRBV6-3	TRBJ2-7	CASNPTGTYEQYF
TRBV19	TRBJ2-7	CASSMGQGAYEQYF
TRBV6-5	TRBJ2-2	CASSYSYTGNGELFF
TRBV5-1	TRBJ2-1	CASSPDDEQFF
TRBV6-2/TRBV6-3	TRBJ2-3	CASRRLGPRSTDTQYF
TRBV6-2/TRBV6-3	TRBJ2-3	CASIDDAHSTDTQCF
TRBV4-2	TRBJ2-1	CASSQEGSRSYNEQFF
TRBV4-2	TRBJ2-5	CASSQRSEETQYF